This TCR beta chain came from a study of beta chain features in type 1 diabetes. Findings and limits, study-wide: Among patients with Type 1 diabetes, TCRB CDR3s were moderately but significantly shorter in every one of the four CD4+ subsets. The VDJ junctions of type 1 diabetes patients carried fewer insertions and more deletions.

The J segment lost 1 base and the V segment lost 7 bases, leaving 1 base of the junction unmatched. Germline assignment: CDR1 SGHRS and CDR2 YFSETQ. The CDR3 has 14 amino acids. With regard to this clone: No antigen is known for it.

The authors reverse transcribed all of the isolated RNA, so sequencing captured expressed TCRB transcripts. Average reads for naive, central memory and regulatory T cell samples were about 3.57 million. Sequencing was performed with immunoSEQ multiplex PCR; in TCRdb, only in-frame clones are kept and a portion is missing. This table holds 400,000 to 550,000 clones, about an eighth found once. The source of this sequence is a woman between 18 and 30 years old in good health. The rearrangement uses TRBV5-1 and TRBJ2-7; 14 bases line up with TRBD2. The sample was naive CD4+ T cells from blood. The CDR3 bases are TGCGCCAGCGGGACTAGCGGGAGTTCCTACGAGCAGTACTTC. It specifies CASGTSGSSYEQYF.